These T cell receptor beta chains were read from a single sample in a study of response to subunit inactivated influenza vaccine. From the RT-PCR reads, TCRdb called clonotypes with MiXCR, one entry per CDR3 protein. Here the sample spans fewer than 400,000 distinct CDR3 sequences, just over 20% being singletons. The sequencing used PBMCs from blood, collected 21 months after vaccination. The receptors here all came from a man between 50 and 75 years old who received an inactivated influenza vaccine. CDR3s include the opening cysteine and the closing phenylalanine or tryptophan. Fields, in order: J gene, V gene, CDR3 protein.

>TRBJ2-7|TRBV28
CASSLGAGSSYEQYF
>TRBJ1-2|TRBV5-1
CASSLEGSYGYTF
>TRBJ2-1|TRBV6-2/TRBV6-3
CASSDPTGARSEQFF
>TRBJ1-1|TRBV11-2
CASSTHLREKTEAFF
>TRBJ2-7|TRBV18
CASSPRVLPSSGSIHEQYF
>TRBJ2-4|TRBV20-1
CSARGEREWAKNIQYF
>TRBJ2-1|TRBV4-3
CASSQDPSGSLGNEQFF
>TRBJ1-2|TRBV27
CASRPLRGDYYGYTF
>TRBJ1-1|TRBV6-1
CASQPRRDGTEAFF
>TRBJ1-1|TRBV5-1
CASSLEPGPKRTEAFF
>TRBJ1-6|TRBV7-9
CASSVQGASNSPLHF
>TRBJ2-3|TRBV4-2
CASSQEGLAGSTDTQYF
>TRBJ2-5|TRBV3-1
CASSLGSFGETQYF
>TRBJ1-2|TRBV20-1
CSATGSENYGYTF
>TRBJ2-5|TRBV29-1
CSVRGLAETQYF
>TRBJ2-1|TRBV20-1
CSARDRLARNYNEQFF
>TRBJ2-7|TRBV18
CASSPRDRTATWQYF
>TRBJ2-3|TRBV27
CASSLSVTSSTDTQYF
>TRBJ2-2|TRBV5-1
CASSRESTGELFF
>TRBJ2-7|TRBV27
CASSLSMTGTGYEQYF
>TRBJ1-2|TRBV19
CASSIGSPGQQLTGGYTF
>TRBJ1-5|TRBV30
CAWSRGSGRQPQHF
>TRBJ2-5|TRBV28
CASREGGKETQYF
>TRBJ2-7|TRBV30
CAWSNPTLYEQYF
>TRBJ2-2|TRBV11-2
CASSFMGVDTGELFF
>TRBJ2-1|TRBV11-1
CASSLTGGIVKFYNEQFF
>TRBJ2-7|TRBV7-2
CASSLTGLDTYEQYF
>TRBJ2-7|TRBV6-2/TRBV6-3
CASNPSSGGSYEQYF
>TRBJ1-2|TRBV6-5
CASSYSRDRYGYTF
>TRBJ1-5|TRBV10-3
CAISEVKAQQPQHF
>TRBJ2-7|TRBV20-1
CSASRDSRGEQYF